This record covers a single T cell receptor beta chain. Its antigen is as yet unknown. These data belong to a study of T cell repertoires in cytomegalovirus infection. General observations from the study: HLA-C-restricted TCR beta clonotypes specific for CMV led the ex vivo response. The cumulative frequency of public TCR beta families identified carriers of CMV plus the relevant HLA.

TCRdb independently ran MiXCR on the reads; one entry per CDR3 protein. The sample includes fewer than 1,000,000 distinct CDR3 sequences, 31% of them seen just once. The CDR3 is 13 residues long. The ends lost 5 bases at V and 6 bases at J; junction bases unmatched: 4. Germline CDR1 reads DFQATT; CDR2 reads SNEGSKA (reference sequence). The chain is built from TRBV20-1 and TRBJ1-4; 9 bases are shared with TRBD1. Sample: cultured CD8+ T cells from PBMCs, taken from culture after CMV antigen stimulation. The receptor's source is a human donor in good health (CMV status not recorded). Some clones in this sample may be carry-over from other donors' samples. CDR3 sequence reads: CSALRDRDEKLFF. CDR3 DNA sequence: TGCAGTGCTCTCCGGGACAGGGATGAAAAACTGTTTTTT.